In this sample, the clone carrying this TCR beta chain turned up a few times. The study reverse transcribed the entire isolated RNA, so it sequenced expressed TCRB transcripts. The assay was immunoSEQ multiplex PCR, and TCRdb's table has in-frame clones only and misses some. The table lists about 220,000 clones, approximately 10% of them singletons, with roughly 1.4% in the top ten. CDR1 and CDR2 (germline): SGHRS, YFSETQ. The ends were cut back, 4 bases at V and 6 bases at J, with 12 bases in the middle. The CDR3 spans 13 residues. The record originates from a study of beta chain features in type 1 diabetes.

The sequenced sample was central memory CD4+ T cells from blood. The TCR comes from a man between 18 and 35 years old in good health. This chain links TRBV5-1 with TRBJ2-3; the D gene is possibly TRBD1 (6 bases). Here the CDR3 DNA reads TGCGCCAGCAGCCGCACACAGGGCGATACGCAGTATTTT. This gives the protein CASSRTQGDTQYF.